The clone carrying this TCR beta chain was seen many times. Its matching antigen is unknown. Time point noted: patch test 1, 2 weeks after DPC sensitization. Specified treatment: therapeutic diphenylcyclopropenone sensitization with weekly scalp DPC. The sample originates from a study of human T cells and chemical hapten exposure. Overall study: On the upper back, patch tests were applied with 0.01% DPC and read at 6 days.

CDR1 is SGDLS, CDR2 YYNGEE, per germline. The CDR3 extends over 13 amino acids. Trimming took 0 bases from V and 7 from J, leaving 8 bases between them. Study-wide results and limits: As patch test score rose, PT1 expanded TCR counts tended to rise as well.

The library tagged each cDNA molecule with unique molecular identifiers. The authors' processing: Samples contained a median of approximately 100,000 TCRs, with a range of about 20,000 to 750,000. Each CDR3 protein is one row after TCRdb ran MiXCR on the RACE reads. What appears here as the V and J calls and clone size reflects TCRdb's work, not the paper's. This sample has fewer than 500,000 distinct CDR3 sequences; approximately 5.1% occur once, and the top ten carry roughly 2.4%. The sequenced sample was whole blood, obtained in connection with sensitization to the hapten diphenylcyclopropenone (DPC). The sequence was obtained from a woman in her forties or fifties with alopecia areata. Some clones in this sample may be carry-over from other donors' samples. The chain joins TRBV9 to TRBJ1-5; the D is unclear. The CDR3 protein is CASSVDWAQPQHF. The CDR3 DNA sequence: TGTGCCAGCAGCGTAGACTGGGCCCAGCCCCAGCATTTT.